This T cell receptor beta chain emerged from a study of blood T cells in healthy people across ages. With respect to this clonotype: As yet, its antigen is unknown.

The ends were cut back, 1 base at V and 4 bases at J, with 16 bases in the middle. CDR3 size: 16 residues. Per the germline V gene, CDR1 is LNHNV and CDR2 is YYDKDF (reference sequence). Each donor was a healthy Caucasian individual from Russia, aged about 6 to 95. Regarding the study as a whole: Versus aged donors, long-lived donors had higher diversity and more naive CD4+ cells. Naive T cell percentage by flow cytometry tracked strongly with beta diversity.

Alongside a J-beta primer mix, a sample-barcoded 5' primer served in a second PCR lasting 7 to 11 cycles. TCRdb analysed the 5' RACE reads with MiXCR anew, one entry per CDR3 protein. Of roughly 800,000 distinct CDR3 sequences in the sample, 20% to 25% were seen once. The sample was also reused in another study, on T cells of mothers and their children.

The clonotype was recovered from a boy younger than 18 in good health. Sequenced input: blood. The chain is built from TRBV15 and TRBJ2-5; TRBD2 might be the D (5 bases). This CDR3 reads CATSRGRPELGETQYF. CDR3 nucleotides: TGTGCCACCAGCAGAGGACGCCCCGAACTAGGAGAGACCCAGTACTTC.